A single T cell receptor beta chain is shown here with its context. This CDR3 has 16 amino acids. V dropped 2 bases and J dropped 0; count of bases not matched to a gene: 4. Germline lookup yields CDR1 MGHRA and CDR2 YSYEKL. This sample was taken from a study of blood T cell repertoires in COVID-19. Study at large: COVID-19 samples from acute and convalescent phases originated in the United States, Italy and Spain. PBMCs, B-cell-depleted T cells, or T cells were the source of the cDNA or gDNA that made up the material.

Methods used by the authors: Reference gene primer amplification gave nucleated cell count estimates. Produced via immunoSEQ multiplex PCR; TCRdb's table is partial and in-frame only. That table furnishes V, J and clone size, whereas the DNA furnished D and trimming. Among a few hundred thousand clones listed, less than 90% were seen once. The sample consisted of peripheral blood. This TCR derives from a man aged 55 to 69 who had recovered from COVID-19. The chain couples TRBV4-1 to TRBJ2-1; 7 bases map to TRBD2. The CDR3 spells CASSQLPGGSYNEQFF. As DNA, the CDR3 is TGCGCCAGCAGCCAACTTCCGGGGGGCTCCTACAATGAGCAGTTCTTC.